The table lists the clone carrying this TCR beta chain with a count of one. Clones were sequenced by immunoSEQ multiplex PCR, and TCRdb holds only the in-frame ones, with some missing. The table records about 110,000 clones, roughly 92% of them present only once. The sample originates from a study of T cell changes during pregnancy in multiple sclerosis. The CDR3 has 13 amino acids. V was pared by 11 bases and J by 5 bases, with 19 bases between. CDR1 is SNHLY and CDR2 is FYNNEI in the germline V gene. The chain has TRBV2 and TRBJ2-7; D might be TRBD1 (6 bases). The material sequenced was peripheral blood, taken after pregnancy. This TCR came from a female donor with multiple sclerosis, enrolled in a pregnancy study. The CDR3 DNA follows: TGTGCCGGCGCTCAGGACAGAGGCCACGAGCAGTACTTC. This gives the protein CAGAQDRGHEQYF.